This TCR beta chain was obtained from a study of technical replicates of blood from several donors. Only in-frame clones appear in the TCRdb table, and some are missing; sequencing was by immunoSEQ multiplex PCR. The data contain nearly 70,000 clones, 90% to 95% of them singletons. This clone was seen just once. The CDR3 sequence is 14 residues long. The ends lost 11 bases at V and 4 bases at J; junction bases unmatched: 10. Germline CDR1 reads LNHNV; CDR2 reads YYDKDF (reference sequence). The sequence was obtained from a human donor in good health. Some clones in this sample may be carry-over from other donors' samples. This rearrangement joins TRBV15 to TRBJ2-3; 9 bases agree with TRBD2. The sequenced material came from PBMCs. The CDR3 nucleotides read TGTGCCTCCCGGGAAGCGGGGGGCGCAGATACGCAGTATTTT. It codes for CASREAGGADTQYF. The variable domain in full, completed from reference TRBV15 and TRBJ2-3, reads DAMVIQNPRYQVTQFGKPVTLSCSQTLNHNVMYWYQQKSSQAPKLLFHYYDKDFNNEADTPDNFQSRRPNTSFCFLDIRSPGLGDTAMYLCASREAGGADTQYFGPGTRLTVL.